This T cell receptor beta chain was found in a study of T cell repertoires in cytomegalovirus infection. Study at large: Public TCR beta signatures were indicative of both CMV infection and a matching HLA type. Whole-study findings and limits: Ex vivo responses were dominated by HLA-C-restricted CMV-specific TCR beta clonotypes.

TCRdb reprocessed the reads with MiXCR, giving one entry per CDR3 protein. Found here are about 530,000 distinct CDR3 sequences, more than 20% of them singletons; the top ten hold less than 15%. This clonotype was detected ten times or more. Its antigen is not identified. The V end lost 5 bases, the J end lost 0 bases, and 11 bases lay between the germline ends. The CDR3 consists of 15 residues. Per germline, CDR1 SGHTA and CDR2 FQGNSA. Sequencing was carried out using PBMCs. The V and J genes are TRBV7-2 and TRBJ1-3; D gene ambiguous. The clonotype comes from a human donor in good health (CMV status not recorded). Some clones in this sample may be carry-over from other donors' samples. The CDR3 DNA reads as TGTGCCAGCAGCCCCCAGGTCGCCTCTGGAAACACCATATATTTT. It codes for CASSPQVASGNTIYF.